The rows below give T cell receptor beta chains drawn from one sample of a study of T cell repertoires in cytomegalovirus infection. TCRdb independently ran MiXCR on the reads; one entry per CDR3 protein. Of 250,000 to 300,000 distinct CDR3 sequences listed, approximately 10% were seen once; the top ten hold about 16%. Sample: PBMCs. Receptor source: a human donor in good health (CMV status not recorded). Some clones in this sample may be carry-over from other donors' samples. Both conserved end residues are part of each CDR3. A D gene is named only where the DNA matches it firmly. Some rows have no size entry. The others give once, few or many, or a class for an expanded clone.

cdr3_nt cdr3_aa clone_size v_call d_call j_call
TGCAGTGCCCTTGGTAGCTGGGGCTCCGACAATGAGCAGTTCTTC CSALGSWGSDNEQFF NA TRBV20-1 NA TRBJ2-1
TGTGCCACCAGCAAAAACCCGACAGGGAACGAGCAGTACTTC CATSKNPTGNEQYF NA TRBV15 TRBD1 TRBJ2-7
TGTGCCAGCAGCCCGCAACCCGGTTATAATTCACCCCTCCACTTT CASSPQPGYNSPLHF few TRBV7-2 NA TRBJ1-6
TGTGCCAGCAGCTTAGCGCACAGGAACTACGAGCAGTACTTC CASSLAHRNYEQYF many TRBV7-2 NA TRBJ2-7
TGTGCCAGCAGCCCCGCAAGTTTAGCCAAAAACATTCAGTACTTC CASSPASLAKNIQYF NA TRBV28 NA TRBJ2-4
TGTGCCAGCAACACAGACACCTTAAGCTCCTACAATGAGCAGTTCTTC CASNTDTLSSYNEQFF few TRBV6-2/TRBV6-3 NA TRBJ2-1
TGTGCCAGCAACGTTCCATCTGGGGCCAACGTCCTGACTTTC CASNVPSGANVLTF NA TRBV12-3/TRBV12-4 NA TRBJ2-6
TGCAGTGCTAGAGATAGTCTAGCGGGAGGGGGTTCCTACAATGAGCAGTTCTTC CSARDSLAGGGSYNEQFF few TRBV20-1 TRBD2 TRBJ2-1
TGTGCCAGCAGGCATAAGCTAGCGGGGGGGCGAGGAGATACGCAGTATTTT CASRHKLAGGRGDTQYF few TRBV2 TRBD2 TRBJ2-3
TGTGCCAGTAGTTTACGGCCCTCCTACAATGAGCAGTTCTTC CASSLRPSYNEQFF few TRBV19 NA TRBJ2-1
TGTGCCAGCAGCCACTTCGGGGCCGATAATTCACCCCTCCACTTT CASSHFGADNSPLHF NA TRBV14 NA TRBJ1-6
TGTGCCAGCAGCTCCAGACAGGGCTATGGCTACACCTTC CASSSRQGYGYTF many TRBV7-8 TRBD1 TRBJ1-2
TGTGCCAGTAGTAAGAGGAGGACAACGTACCAAGAGACCCAGTACTTC CASSKRRTTYQETQYF few TRBV19 NA TRBJ2-5
TGTGCCAGCAGCTTACTACTAGCGGGATTGGTTGGTGGCACAGATACGCAGTATTTT CASSLLLAGLVGGTDTQYF many TRBV7-2 TRBD2 TRBJ2-3
TGTGCCAGCAGAATAAACCGGGACACCTCTTTCCTGAACACTGAAGCTTTCTTT CASRINRDTSFLNTEAFF NA TRBV6-1 NA TRBJ1-1
TGTGCCAGCAGCTTGGGGGACAAAGGGGCCCAGTACTTC CASSLGDKGAQYF many TRBV11-2 NA TRBJ2-5
TGTGCCTGGAGAGGAGACAGGGGTGCTTCTCCCCTCCACTTT CAWRGDRGASPLHF few TRBV30 TRBD1 TRBJ1-6
TGTGCCAGCAGCCGAGGTACATCAATTTGGTTCTTC CASSRGTSIWFF many TRBV7-2 NA TRBJ2-1
TGCAGTGCCTTAGCAGGGGGCGGAGGTGAAAAACTGTTTTTT CSALAGGGGEKLFF many TRBV20-1 TRBD1 TRBJ1-4
TGTGCCAGCAGTGATAGCGGGAGGGCGAAAGAGCAGTACTTC CASSDSGRAKEQYF many TRBV2 TRBD2 TRBJ2-7
TGTGCCAGCAGGCCCAACAGGAATTACGAGCAGTACTTC CASRPNRNYEQYF few TRBV28 NA TRBJ2-7
TGTGCCAGCAGCCCCGGGACAGGGTCGAAGACCCAGTACTTC CASSPGTGSKTQYF many TRBV7-2 TRBD1 TRBJ2-5
TGTGCCAGCACTATAGGGGGCAGCCCCATGAACACTGAAGCTTTCTTT CASTIGGSPMNTEAFF few TRBV28 TRBD1 TRBJ1-1
TGTGCCAGCAGCCCGGGGACAGGGGGCGGGCAGCCCCAGCATTTT CASSPGTGGGQPQHF many TRBV7-2 TRBD1 TRBJ1-5
TGTGCCAGCTCACCGCGAAGTGTAGCCCAAACCTACGAGCAGTACTTC CASSPRSVAQTYEQYF few TRBV18 NA TRBJ2-7
TGTGCCAGCTCAGCAACCCAGGGGGGGATCCTCTATGGCTACACCTTC CASSATQGGILYGYTF many TRBV18 TRBD1 TRBJ1-2
TGTGCCAGCAGCTTAGCGGCAGGGGGCGAGCAGCCCCAGCATTTT CASSLAAGGEQPQHF many TRBV7-2 TRBD1 TRBJ1-5
TGTGCCAGTAGTATCCTTGGAGGAGCGGACGAGCAGTACTTC CASSILGGADEQYF NA TRBV19 NA TRBJ2-7
TGTGCCAGCAGCTTCAATCTAGCACGAGATACGCAGTATTTT CASSFNLARDTQYF many TRBV7-2 NA TRBJ2-3
TGTGCCAGCAGCTTTGCGGGGGGGCCTACAGATACGCAGTATTTT CASSFAGGPTDTQYF many TRBV7-3 TRBD2 TRBJ2-3
TGCAGTGCTGGACCGGGTAATTCACCCCTCCACTTT CSAGPGNSPLHF NA TRBV20-1 NA TRBJ1-6
TGTGCCAGCAGCAACTCTGGGGCCAACGTCCTGACTTTC CASSNSGANVLTF NA TRBV28 NA TRBJ2-6
TGTGCCAGCAGCTCCCCTAGTTCAGATACGCAGTATTTT CASSSPSSDTQYF few TRBV7-9 NA TRBJ2-3
TGCAGCGTGACCGGGACAGGGGGCATCTTTAGGGATGAGCAGTTCTTC CSVTGTGGIFRDEQFF NA TRBV29-1 TRBD1 TRBJ2-1
TGTGCCAGTAGTATAGATCCAGGGGCACTGGGATCACCCCTCCACTTT CASSIDPGALGSPLHF NA TRBV19 NA TRBJ1-6
TGTGCCAGCAGCCTCCCAGCCGTTCCTGGAAACACCATATATTTT CASSLPAVPGNTIYF many TRBV7-2 NA TRBJ1-3
TGTGCCAGCAGGAATGAAAAACTGTTTTTT CASRNEKLFF few TRBV6-1 NA TRBJ1-4
TGCGCCAGCAGCTTGGAACCTGGGACAGGGCTCTTACTTGGCTACACCTTC CASSLEPGTGLLLGYTF many TRBV5-1 TRBD1 TRBJ1-2
TGTGCCATCAGTGAGTCGAGCCTTAATAATTCACCCCTCCACTTT CAISESSLNNSPLHF few TRBV10-3 NA TRBJ1-6
TGTGCCAGCAGAGAATACGGGTCCTTCAATGAGCAGTTCTTC CASREYGSFNEQFF NA TRBV6-5 NA TRBJ2-1
TGCGCCAGCAGCCAAGATTTCGGCACTGAAGCTTTCTTT CASSQDFGTEAFF many TRBV4-1 NA TRBJ1-1
TGTGCCAGCAGTTACGGACTAGCCCGTGAGCAGTTCTTC CASSYGLAREQFF many TRBV6-5 TRBD2 TRBJ2-1
TGTGCCAGCAGCTTAGGAGGCTCGGGGCTAGTGGGAAATGAGCAGTTCTTC CASSLGGSGLVGNEQFF many TRBV7-9 NA TRBJ2-1
TGTGCCACTCGGCCCACAAATCAAGAGACCCAGTACTTC CATRPTNQETQYF NA TRBV28 NA TRBJ2-5
TGTGCCAGCAGGAGGGGGCTGCTAACCTACGAGCAGTACTTC CASRRGLLTYEQYF few TRBV6-2/TRBV6-3 TRBD1 TRBJ2-7
TGTGCCAGTAGTAAAGGGTTTGGAGAAGAGACCCAGTACTTC CASSKGFGEETQYF NA TRBV19 NA TRBJ2-5
TGTGCCAGCAGTTCCAGCAATGAGCAGTTCTTC CASSSSNEQFF many TRBV7-2 NA TRBJ2-1
TGTGCCAGCAGTCCCTGGACTAGCGGGGGCCGCACAGATACGCAGTATTTT CASSPWTSGGRTDTQYF many TRBV27 TRBD2 TRBJ2-3
TGTGCCAGCAGCTTAGCGCAACAGGGCTATGGCTACACCTTC CASSLAQQGYGYTF many TRBV7-2 NA TRBJ1-2
TGTGCCAGCAGCCCTACTAGCGGAACCGGTAAATTGAACACCGGGGAGCTGTTTTTT CASSPTSGTGKLNTGELFF many TRBV7-2 TRBD2 TRBJ2-2
TGCAGCGTTGAATCCCAGAGGGTTGGACGGGAGGGAAACATTCAGTACTTC CSVESQRVGREGNIQYF few TRBV29-1 TRBD2 TRBJ2-4